These 22 T cell receptor beta chains originate from one sample sequenced in a study of T cells expressing NK-cell markers. With the 5' RACE reads reprocessed, TCRdb shows one record per CDR3 protein and no DNA. Its table lists fewer than 550,000 distinct CDR3 sequences. Sequencing used blood T cells: a sorted CD56 or NKG2C T cell subset, CD4+ or CD8+ T cells, or bulk PBMC T cells (not recorded which). The source is a woman aged 45-65 years in good health.

This sequence joins TRBV2 and TRBJ2-7; TCRdb designates TRBD1, a call that cannot be tested without DNA. The germline V gene has CDR1 SNHLY and CDR2 FYNNEI. The length of the CDR3 is 12 residues. CDR3 in amino acids: CASSEGRGLQYF.

V gene TRBV5-1 combines with J gene TRBJ2-1; without DNA, the TCRdb call of TRBD2 cannot be checked. This CDR3 has 16 residues. The germline gives CDR1 SGHRS, CDR2 YFSETQ. Here the CDR3 reads CASSLMTSGRFNEQFF.

The gene calls are TRBV30 and TRBJ2-7. Per the germline V gene, CDR1 is GTSNPN and CDR2 is SVGIG (reference sequence). The CDR3 spans 12 residues. CDR3 residues: CAWSGNVGEQYF.

The chain employs TRBV6-2 or TRBV6-3 and TRBJ2-2. CDR1 is MNHEY and CDR2 is SVGEGT in the germline V gene. The CDR3 runs 13 residues. CDR3 protein: CASRQPNTGELFF.

This rearrangement joins TRBV20-1 to TRBJ2-7; the D gene TCRdb calls, TRBD1, cannot be checked with no DNA. This CDR3 is built from 15 residues. The V gene's germline CDR1 is DFQATT and CDR2 SNEGSKA (reference sequence). CDR3 region: CSASTGTGMSREQYF.

The genes are TRBV20-1 and TRBJ1-1; the TCRdb call, TRBD1, lacks DNA for checking. Germline CDR1 is DFQATT and CDR2 is SNEGSKA (reference sequence). This CDR3 comprises 14 residues. The chain's CDR3 is CSASVQSLISEAFF.

The chain employs TRBV12-3 or TRBV12-4 and TRBJ2-7; TCRdb outputs TRBD2, but without DNA this stays unchecked. CDR3 length equals 15 residues. This CDR3 reads CASSLGTSGWYEQYF.

V is TRBV14 and J is TRBJ2-1; lacking DNA, the TRBD2 call made by TCRdb goes unchecked. This CDR3 is 13 amino acids long. CDR1 is SGHDN and CDR2 is FVKESK in the germline V gene. The chain's CDR3 is CASSQGFAGGQFF.

The J gene is TRBJ2-1, the V gene TRBV28; TCRdb's D call, TRBD2, is unchecked because there is no DNA. From germline, CDR1 is MDHEN and CDR2 SYDVKM. This CDR3 has 14 residues. CDR3 amino acids: CASKGGSGRREQFF.

This chain joins TRBV9 and TRBJ1-5. The CDR3 length is 16 residues. The germline V gene has CDR1 SGDLS and CDR2 YYNGEE. The CDR3 region is CASSVGEGWSNQPQHF.

The chain recombines TRBV7-3 with TRBJ2-5; checking the TCRdb D call of TRBD2 is not possible without DNA. The CDR3 is 13 residues long. Germline loops: CDR1 SGHTA, CDR2 FQGTGA. CDR3 in amino acids: CASSLKGVGTQYF.

V gene TRBV6-6 combines with J gene TRBJ2-6; without DNA, the TCRdb call of TRBD2 cannot be checked. Germline-derived CDR1 and CDR2 are MNHNY and SVGAGI (reference sequence). This CDR3 spans 18 amino acids. The CDR3 sequence is CASRPLAGGSSGANVLTF.

The chain links TRBV28 to TRBJ2-7; the D gene TCRdb calls, TRBD1, cannot be checked with no DNA. The CDR3 length is 14 residues. Germline V gene data show CDR1 as MDHEN and CDR2 as SYDVKM. The CDR3 loop is CASRNQLDGGEQYF. The full variable domain, with the rest looked up from reference TRBV28 and TRBJ2-7, is DVKVTQSSRYLVKRTGEKVFLECVQDMDHENMFWYRQDPGLGLRLIYFSYDVKMKEKGDIPEGYSVSREKKERFSLILESASTNQTSMYLCASRNQLDGGEQYFGPGTRLTVT.

The chain carries TRBV5-1 and TRBJ1-1; TCRdb returns TRBD1, unconfirmable since there is no DNA. The CDR3 has 15 residues. Germline assignment: CDR1 SGHRS and CDR2 YFSETQ. The CDR3 reads CASSRRPGEGTEAFF.

The rearrangement uses TRBV11-3 and TRBJ2-3; TCRdb lists TRBD2, though no DNA is available to test this call. CDR1 SGHNT and CDR2 YENEEA come from the germline V gene. CDR3 length: 17 residues. CDR3 region: CASSFRIAAISTDTQYF.

V and J are TRBV29-1 and TRBJ2-1; the TCRdb D gene call, TRBD2, has no DNA to confirm it. Germline V gene sequence: CDR1 SQVTM, CDR2 ANQGSEA. The CDR3 extends over 14 amino acids. The chain's CDR3 is CSVEVASGRNEQFF.

The chain couples TRBV4-1 to TRBJ1-1. CDR3 length: 14 residues. Germline-derived CDR1 and CDR2 are MGHRA and YSYEKL. CDR3 residues: CASSQGRGNTEAFF.

The gene calls are TRBV15 and TRBJ1-2. Germline lookup yields CDR1 LNHNV and CDR2 YYDKDF (reference sequence). CDR3 size: 14 residues. CDR3 in amino acids: CATSRDRGRYGYTF.

J is TRBJ2-7 and V is TRBV20-1; checking the TCRdb D call of TRBD2 is not possible without DNA. CDR1 and CDR2 (germline): DFQATT, SNEGSKA (reference sequence). The CDR3 spans 15 residues. The CDR3 sequence: CSARDGLALDYEQYF.

This chain connects TRBV29-1 to TRBJ2-1; the D gene TCRdb calls, TRBD2, cannot be checked with no DNA. This CDR3 spans 14 amino acids. Looked up from germline, CDR1 is SQVTM and CDR2 is ANQGSEA. The CDR3 reads CSVVLAGVGNEQFF.

The V call is TRBV5-1, the J call TRBJ1-1. CDR1 and CDR2 (germline): SGHRS, YFSETQ. This CDR3 spans 13 amino acids. CDR3 region: CASSLVIGQEAFF.

V and J are TRBV10-3 and TRBJ2-1. The CDR3 is made up of 12 amino acids. CDR1 and CDR2 from the germline V gene are ENHRY and SYGVKD. CDR3 protein: CAISDVNNEQFF.